These 32 T cell receptor beta chains were all obtained from the same sample, sequenced in a study of shared clonotypes between healthy human individuals. Only in-frame clones appear in the TCRdb table, and some are missing; sequencing was by immunoSEQ multiplex PCR. In the table there are roughly 2.6 million clones, approximately 94% of which are singletons. The sequenced sample consisted of naive CD4+ T cells sorted from blood. As for subset: CD45RA+ positively selected. The receptor source for this set is a man in his late teens or twenties in good health.

The CDR3 bases are TGTGCCAGCAGCTTGGCCAGGGATTGGGGCACTGAAGCTTTCTTT. Amino acid sequence: CASSLARDWGTEAFF. The chain links TRBV5-6 to TRBJ1-1; weak D call: TRBD1 (5 bases). The germline V and J ends were trimmed by 0 bases and 4 bases, with 13 bases remaining between them. Germline values: CDR1 SGHDT, CDR2 YYEEEE. The CDR3 is 15 amino acids.

This clone was counted once. The V call is TRBV10-3, the J call TRBJ1-2, with TRBD1 identical over 10 bases. The CDR3 length is 14 residues. Trimming cost V 6 bases and J 4 bases; bases outside gene matches: 5. Germline V CDR1 and CDR2: ENHRY, SYGVKD. CDR3 loop: CAIRPDRGIYGYTF. In nucleotides, the CDR3 is TGTGCCATCAGGCCGGACAGGGGGATCTATGGCTACACCTTC.

V is TRBV7-2 and J is TRBJ2-3; no definite D call. Trimming took off 5 bases at V and 0 bases at J, with 6 bases between the two ends. Germline CDR1 reads SGHTA; CDR2 reads FQGNSA. The CDR3 is 13 amino acids. The CDR3 is CASSGFSTDTQYF. The CDR3 DNA sequence: TGTGCCAGCAGCGGGTTTAGCACAGATACGCAGTATTTT.

V is TRBV11-2 and J is TRBJ2-4; D is unclear. The CDR3 totals 13 residues. The germline V and J ends were trimmed by 5 bases and 7 bases, with 12 bases remaining between them. Germline V gives CDR1 SGHAT, CDR2 FQNNGV. The CDR3 coding sequence is TGTGCCAGCAGCACAGAACGCCGGAACATTCAGTACTTC. Translating gives CASSTERRNIQYF.

The V call is TRBV5-4, the J call TRBJ2-7, with a tentative D call TRBD2 (5 bases). The CDR3 is 15 residues long. The V and J ends lost 4 bases and 3 bases respectively, with 17 bases between them. Germline CDR1 SGHNT, CDR2 YYREEE (reference sequence). CDR3 protein: CASSPFSTGYYEQYF. The CDR3 DNA reads TGTGCCAGCAGCCCCTTTTCGACGGGATACTACGAGCAGTACTTC.

The chain combines TRBV4-1 with TRBJ2-7; no reliable D call. The CDR3 contains 14 residues. Germline V CDR1 and CDR2: MGHRA, YSYEKL. Trimming removed 1 base at V and 4 bases at J, with 11 bases between. The CDR3 sequence: CASSQGALGYEQYF. Here the CDR3 DNA reads TGCGCCAGCAGCCAAGGGGCTCTAGGTTACGAGCAGTACTTC.

This clone was counted only a few times. J is TRBJ1-1 and V is TRBV2, with D possibly TRBD1 on 5 matching bases. The length of the CDR3 is 13 residues. Germline lookup yields CDR1 SNHLY and CDR2 FYNNEI. Deletions cut 7 bases from V and 5 bases from J, with 14 bases between. The DNA of the CDR3 is TGTGCCAGCACGGCCCTCAGGGTAACTGAAGCTTTCTTT. Its protein is CASTALRVTEAFF.

The rearrangement uses TRBV14 and TRBJ2-3; D is unresolved. The germline gives CDR1 SGHDN, CDR2 FVKESK. The CDR3 has 13 amino acids. Trimming took off 1 base at V and 8 bases at J, with 10 bases between the two ends. CDR3 loop: CASSQVALSTQYF. In DNA form, the CDR3 reads TGTGCCAGCAGCCAAGTTGCTTTAAGTACGCAGTATTTT.

The chain recombines TRBV7-2 with TRBJ2-7; D possibly corresponds to TRBD1 (5 bases). V was cut by 4 bases and J by 1 base, with 14 bases left in between. From germline, CDR1 is SGHTA and CDR2 FQGNSA. CDR3 length: 15 residues. CDR3 loop: CASSSTLAGSYEQYF. The CDR3 nucleotides are TGTGCCAGCAGCTCTACTTTGGCAGGGTCCTACGAGCAGTACTTC. Looking up the rest from reference TRBV7-2 and TRBJ2-7 gives the full variable domain: GAGVSQSPSNKVTEKGKDVELRCDPISGHTALYWYRQSLGQGLEFLIYFQGNSAPDKSGLPSDRFSAERTGGSVSTLTIQRTQQEDSAVYLCASSSTLAGSYEQYFGPGTRLTVT.

This chain links TRBV4-1 with TRBJ1-6; D gene uncertain. Germline values: CDR1 MGHRA, CDR2 YSYEKL. This CDR3 comprises 15 residues. Trimming removed 0 bases from V and 6 bases from J, with 9 bases in between. The chain's CDR3 is CASSQEGDANSPLHF. The DNA of the CDR3 is TGCGCCAGCAGCCAAGAGGGAGACGCTAATTCACCCCTCCACTTT.

The V call is TRBV10-3, the J call TRBJ2-1; D call uncertain. Germline CDR1 is ENHRY and CDR2 is SYGVKD. Deletions cut 3 bases from V and 4 bases from J, with 10 bases between. The CDR3 extends over 14 amino acids. The CDR3 protein is CAISESLGYNEQFF. The DNA of the CDR3 is TGTGCCATCAGTGAATCGTTAGGGTACAATGAGCAGTTCTTC.

In its sample, this clone was seen a few times. V and J are TRBV30 and TRBJ2-7, with unresolved D. The CDR3 loop spans 12 amino acids. Trimming removed 2 bases from V and 2 bases from J, with 7 bases in between. From germline, CDR1 is GTSNPN and CDR2 SVGIG (reference sequence). The CDR3 reads CAWSRATYEQYF. The CDR3 nucleotides are TGTGCCTGGAGTCGGGCAACCTACGAGCAGTACTTC.

Remarks on this clone: The same CDR3 arises from other DNA sequences in this sample as well. The genes are TRBV11-3 and TRBJ2-1; D gene ambiguous. V lost 3 bases and J lost 0, with 6 bases in between. Germline CDR1 SGHNT, CDR2 YENEEA. The CDR3 runs to 14 residues. CDR3 residues: CASSFRSSYNEQFF. As DNA, the CDR3 is TGTGCCAGCAGCTTTAGGAGCTCCTACAATGAGCAGTTCTTC.

This clone is a singleton in its sample. Other DNA sequences from this sample encode an identical CDR3 as well. The chain couples TRBV6-1 to TRBJ1-2; D is uncertain. CDR1 is MNHNS, CDR2 SASEGT, per germline. Trimming pared 1 base from V and 4 bases from J, leaving 4 bases between. The CDR3 contains 12 residues. Here the CDR3 reads CASSEVAYGYTF. The CDR3 DNA sequence: TGTGCCAGCAGTGAAGTGGCCTATGGCTACACCTTC.

A word on this clone: Other DNA sequences within the sample encode an identical CDR3. This chain connects TRBV30 to TRBJ2-3, with D uncertain. The CDR3 sequence is 12 residues long. The V gene's germline CDR1 is GTSNPN and CDR2 SVGIG (reference sequence). V lost 1 base and J lost 4, with 6 bases in between. The CDR3 region has the DNA TGTGCCTGGAGTGGTGGGGCAGATACGCAGTATTTT. Its translation is CAWSGGADTQYF.

The V and J genes are TRBV6-5 and TRBJ2-1; no reliable D call. Trimming pared 5 bases from V and 10 bases from J, leaving 12 bases between. The CDR3 runs to 12 residues. The V gene's germline CDR1 is MNHEY and CDR2 SVGAGI. The CDR3 reads CASSANSREQFF. DNA of the CDR3: TGTGCCAGCAGTGCTAATAGTCGGGAGCAGTTCTTC.

The chain employs TRBV2 and TRBJ2-2; D is unclear. The CDR3 loop spans 14 amino acids. Germline lookup yields CDR1 SNHLY and CDR2 FYNNEI. In DNA, the CDR3 is TGTGCAACTCGTCCAGGAGTGAACACCGGGGAGCTGTTTTTT. It encodes CATRPGVNTGELFF.

This chain connects TRBV6-1 to TRBJ2-7; D ambiguous. Trimming pared 6 bases from V and 3 bases from J, leaving 6 bases between. CDR3 size: 11 residues. Germline loops: CDR1 MNHNS, CDR2 SASEGT. CDR3 DNA sequence: TGTGCCAGCAGGGGTTTCTACGAGCAGTACTTC. It translates to CASRGFYEQYF.

The gene calls are TRBV6-4 and TRBJ2-7, with 7 bases aligning to TRBD1. After removal of 6 bases from V and 1 base from J, the junction contained 12 bases not matched to a gene. Germline V lookup: CDR1 MRHNA, CDR2 SNTAGT. This CDR3 contains 16 residues. CDR3 region: CASSPIRGIESYEQYF. The CDR3 bases are TGTGCCAGCAGCCCTATCAGGGGGATAGAGTCCTACGAGCAGTACTTC.

The chain recombines TRBV19 with TRBJ1-1; D unclear. The CDR3 contains 14 residues. CDR1 is LNHDA, CDR2 SQIVND, per germline (reference sequence). V lost 6 bases, J lost 4 bases, and 15 bases lay in between. DNA for the CDR3: TGTGCCAGTAGCCCTCAGCCCGGGGTCACTGAAGCTTTCTTT. It is translated as CASSPQPGVTEAFF.

This sequence joins TRBV9 and TRBJ2-5; TRBD1 agrees at 8 bases. Trimming cost V 4 bases and J 2 bases; bases outside gene matches: 7. Germline CDR1 reads SGDLS; CDR2 reads YYNGEE. The CDR3 is made up of 15 amino acids. DNA for the CDR3: TGTGCCAGCAGCCCACGGGGGACAGGACAAGAGACCCAGTACTTC. Protein product: CASSPRGTGQETQYF.

A few counts support this clone. The chain recombines TRBV7-2 with TRBJ1-1, with D hard to call. Trimming removed 3 bases from V and 10 bases from J, with 12 bases in between. The germline gives CDR1 SGHTA, CDR2 FQGNSA. This CDR3 comprises 12 residues. The CDR3, as DNA: TGTGCCAGCAGCTTGGAGGGAATCGTAGCTTTCTTT. It codes for CASSLEGIVAFF.

The chain joins TRBV6-1 to TRBJ2-7, with TRBD1 matching over 9 bases. The CDR3 length is 18 residues. V lost 2 bases to trimming and J lost 1 base; unmatched junction nucleotides: 12. CDR1 is MNHNS, CDR2 SASEGT, per germline. CDR3 protein: CASSERPHSGTGSYEQYF. The CDR3 DNA reads as TGTGCCAGCAGTGAACGCCCCCACTCCGGGACAGGGTCCTACGAGCAGTACTTC.

The V gene is TRBV5-4, the J gene TRBJ1-5; D possibly corresponds to TRBD1 (5 bases). The CDR3 covers 14 residues. The V end lost 0 bases, the J end lost 11 bases, and 15 bases lay between the germline ends. The V gene's germline CDR1 is SGHNT and CDR2 YYREEE (reference sequence). CDR3 sequence: CASSLDGGVSTQHF. Here the CDR3 DNA reads TGTGCCAGCAGCTTGGATGGAGGGGTCTCTACCCAGCATTTT.

This clone was counted once. The identical CDR3 is also encoded by other nucleotide sequences in the sample. CDR3 in DNA: TGTGCCTGGAGTCCAAGCTCTGGAAACACCATATATTTT. Protein sequence: CAWSPSSGNTIYF. The rearrangement links TRBV30 to TRBJ1-3; D unresolved. The V gene's germline CDR1 is GTSNPN and CDR2 SVGIG (reference sequence). V shed 2 bases and J shed 0 bases, with 5 bases lying between them. This CDR3 spans 13 amino acids. The whole variable domain, filled in from reference TRBV30 and TRBJ1-3, reads SQTIHQWPATLVQPVGSPLSLECTVEGTSNPNLYWYRQAAGRGLQLLFYSVGIGQISSEVPQNLSASRPQDRQFILSSKKLLLSDSGFYLCAWSPSSGNTIYFGEGSWLTVV.

V usage is TRBV30 and J usage is TRBJ1-2; maybe TRBD1 (5 bases). The CDR3 length is 15 residues. In germline, CDR1 is GTSNPN, CDR2 SVGIG (reference sequence). V was shortened by 1 base and J by 7 bases, with 19 bases between the two germline ends. CDR3 bases: TGTGCCTGGAGTGCGGGACCTCAAGAGTCTTTTGGCTACACCTTC. Amino acids: CAWSAGPQESFGYTF.

Comment on this clone: Additional DNA sequences in this sample encode the identical CDR3. The rearrangement uses TRBV7-9 and TRBJ2-7, with no clear D. Germline CDR1 and CDR2: SEHNR and FQNEAQ (reference sequence). CDR3 length: 13 amino acids. V was pared by 1 base and J by 3 bases, with 7 bases between. This CDR3 is CASSLVSGYEQYF. CDR3 DNA: TGTGCCAGCAGCTTAGTATCGGGCTACGAGCAGTACTTC. The whole variable domain, filled in from reference TRBV7-9 and TRBJ2-7, reads DTGVSQNPRHKITKRGQNVTFRCDPISEHNRLYWYRQTLGQGPEFLTYFQNEAQLEKSRLLSDRFSAERPKGSFSTLEIQRTEQGDSAMYLCASSLVSGYEQYFGPGTRLTVT.

This chain joins TRBV30 and TRBJ2-3; no firm D call. Trimming removed 2 bases from V and 4 bases from J, with 16 bases in between. The CDR3 is made up of 15 amino acids. Germline CDR1 reads GTSNPN; CDR2 reads SVGIG (reference sequence). The CDR3 loop is CAWSMWAGSPDTQYF. The CDR3 coding sequence is TGTGCCTGGAGTATGTGGGCCGGGTCCCCAGATACGCAGTATTTT.

The V gene is TRBV6-5, the J gene TRBJ2-1; tentatively, D is TRBD1 (5 bases). Germline V gives CDR1 MNHEY, CDR2 SVGAGI. Trimming cost V 4 bases and J 10 bases, with 20 bases left between them. The CDR3 totals 15 residues. This CDR3 reads CASSSMDGATLEQFF. Here the CDR3 DNA reads TGTGCCAGCAGTTCTATGGATGGGGCTACTCTCGAGCAGTTCTTC.

The chain has TRBV6-1 and TRBJ2-7; D may correspond to TRBD1 or TRBD2 (5 bases each). CDR1 is MNHNS, CDR2 SASEGT, per germline. Trimming stripped 5 bases from V and 6 bases from J, with 14 bases between. This CDR3 has 13 residues. In DNA, the CDR3 is TGTGCCAGCAGTTTGGGACCCGTCGGCGAGCAGTACTTC. This gives the protein CASSLGPVGEQYF.

The chain joins TRBV5-6 to TRBJ2-1, with a tentative D call TRBD2 (6 bases). The V gene's germline CDR1 is SGHDT and CDR2 YYEEEE. V was cut by 2 bases and J by 8 bases, with 20 bases left in between. This CDR3 is 16 amino acids long. The CDR3 sequence is CASSLVLSGGRDEQFF. CDR3 in DNA: TGTGCCAGCAGCTTAGTTCTGTCCGGGGGTCGGGATGAGCAGTTCTTC.

The chain links TRBV2 to TRBJ2-3, with 11 bases that match TRBD2. Trimming took 6 bases from V and 4 from J; bases not matched to a gene: 6. CDR1 and CDR2 (germline): SNHLY, FYNNEI. There are 15 residues in the CDR3. CDR3 region: CASSPLAGGADTQYF. As DNA, the CDR3 is TGTGCCAGCAGCCCTCTAGCGGGAGGTGCAGATACGCAGTATTTT.